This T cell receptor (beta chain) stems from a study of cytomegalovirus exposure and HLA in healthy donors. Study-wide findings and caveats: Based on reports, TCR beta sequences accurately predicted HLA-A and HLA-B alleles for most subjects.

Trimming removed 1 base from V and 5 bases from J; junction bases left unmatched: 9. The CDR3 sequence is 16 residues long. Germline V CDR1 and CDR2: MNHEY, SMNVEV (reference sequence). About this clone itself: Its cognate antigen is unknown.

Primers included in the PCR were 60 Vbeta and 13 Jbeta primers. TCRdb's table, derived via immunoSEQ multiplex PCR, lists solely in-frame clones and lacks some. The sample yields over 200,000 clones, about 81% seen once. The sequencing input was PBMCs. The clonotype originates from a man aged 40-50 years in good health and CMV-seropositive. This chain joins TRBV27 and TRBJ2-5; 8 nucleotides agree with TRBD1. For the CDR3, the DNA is TGTGCCAGCAGTTTATATCCGACAGGGGAAGTGGAGACCCAGTACTTC. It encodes CASSLYPTGEVETQYF.